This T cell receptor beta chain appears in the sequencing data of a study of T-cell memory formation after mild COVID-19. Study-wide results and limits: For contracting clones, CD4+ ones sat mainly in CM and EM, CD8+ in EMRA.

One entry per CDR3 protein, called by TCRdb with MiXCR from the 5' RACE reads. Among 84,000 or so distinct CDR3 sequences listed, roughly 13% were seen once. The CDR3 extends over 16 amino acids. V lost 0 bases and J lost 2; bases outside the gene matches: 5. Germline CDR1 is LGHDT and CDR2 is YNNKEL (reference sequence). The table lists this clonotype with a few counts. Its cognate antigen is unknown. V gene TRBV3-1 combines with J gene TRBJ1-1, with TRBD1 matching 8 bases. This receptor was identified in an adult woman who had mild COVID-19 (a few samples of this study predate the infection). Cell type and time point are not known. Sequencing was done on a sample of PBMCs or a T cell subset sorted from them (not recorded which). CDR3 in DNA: TGTGCCAGCAGCCAAGATCTATCAGGGGGCAACACTGAAGCTTTCTTT. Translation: CASSQDLSGGNTEAFF.